The present entry profiles one TCR beta chain with its context. Its antigen is still unknown. It was with 60 Vbeta and 13 Jbeta primers that the PCR ran. Produced via immunoSEQ multiplex PCR; TCRdb's table is partial and in-frame only. The sample comprises some 150,000 clones, approximately 79% of which are singletons, and more than 6.5% rests with the top ten. The V end lost 5 bases, the J end lost 4 bases, and 20 bases lay between the germline ends. Germline CDR1 is SEHNR and CDR2 is FQNEAQ (reference sequence). The CDR3 totals 16 residues. The data are from a study of cytomegalovirus exposure and HLA in healthy donors. Turning to the study itself: Most donors, 81% of several hundred genotyped, fell in the Caucasian-associated ancestry cluster.

The study, taken as a whole, reports: Earlier analysis found most TCR beta V segments productive about 90% or about 30% of the time.

Regarding donors, all were healthy bone marrow donors. The J gene is TRBJ2-5, the V gene TRBV7-9, with D maybe TRBD2 (8 bases). This TCR derives from a woman in her fifties or sixties in good health and CMV-seropositive. The sequenced material came from PBMCs. The CDR3 DNA is TGTGCCAGCAGCCCTAGCCGGGACAGCGGGGGAGAGACCCAGTACTTC. Amino acids: CASSPSRDSGGETQYF.